This is a list of T cell receptor beta chains from one sample in a study of blood T cell repertoires in COVID-19. Clones were sequenced by immunoSEQ multiplex PCR, and TCRdb holds only the in-frame ones, with some missing. The sample records about 82,000 clones, approximately 80% being singletons. The sequencing sample was made of peripheral blood. The origin of the receptors is a man older than 75 with active or convalescent COVID-19. Each CDR3 is given with its conserved first and last residue. The D gene is left open where the match is weak.

CASSPRDRDYEKLFF,TRBJ1-4,TRBV9,TRBD1
CASSSRGRGYGYTF,TRBJ1-2,TRBV11-2,TRBD1
CASRRSGRASYNEQFF,TRBJ2-1,TRBV7-9,TRBD2
CASSLTGFQPQHF,TRBJ1-5,TRBV28,.
CAISEFPGTSGHTDTQYF,TRBJ2-3,TRBV10-3,TRBD2
CASSLIAGAPTDTQYF,TRBJ2-3,TRBV5-4,TRBD2
CASSYSSSGDRELFF,TRBJ2-2,TRBV6-5,TRBD2
CASSPIEDRLYGYTF,TRBJ1-2,TRBV2,.
CATSDYNDGYTF,TRBJ1-2,TRBV24-1,.
CAWNRDRREKLFF,TRBJ1-4,TRBV30,TRBD1
CASSMSVGHSVNTEAFF,TRBJ1-1,TRBV19,.
CASSGQTGLAGPGNEQFF,TRBJ2-1,TRBV6-1,TRBD2
CASGRVSGNTIYF,TRBJ1-3,TRBV13,.
CASSLIEDNSPLHF,TRBJ1-6,TRBV5-1,.
CASSYLDKTEAFF,TRBJ1-1,TRBV6-6,.
CASSQVTSGGEKYF,TRBJ2-4,TRBV14,TRBD2
CASSISGATEAFF,TRBJ1-1,TRBV19,.
CASTFSSSYNSPLHF,TRBJ1-6,TRBV5-1,.
CASRLTGEVGKLFF,TRBJ1-4,TRBV11-2,TRBD1
CASSITGGTAFF,TRBJ1-1,TRBV19,.
CASSLLVTSNTGELFF,TRBJ2-2,TRBV28,.
CASIDGQTINYGYTF,TRBJ1-2,TRBV28,.
CASSEMGGDRQPQHF,TRBJ1-5,TRBV6-1,.
CASSLGQGMNTGELFF,TRBJ2-2,TRBV5-1,TRBD1
CASSPGRQGTAGNTIYF,TRBJ1-3,TRBV19,.
CASSSAGTGGSSTDTQYF,TRBJ2-3,TRBV28,TRBD1
CASSPAAGSPLHF,TRBJ1-6,TRBV7-8,.
CASSLQINNEQFF,TRBJ2-1,TRBV5-1,.